The 20 T cell receptor beta chains given below trace back to one sample, sequenced in a study of CD8+ T cells in alopecia areata. Extracted RNA was reverse transcribed, and the resulting cDNA served as sequencing template. The data were produced by immunoSEQ multiplex PCR, yet TCRdb's version contains in-frame clones alone and is incomplete. The sample includes about 190,000 clones, more than 55% of them seen just once. Noted treatment: oral pan-JAK inhibitor, 5-10 mg twice daily. This sample comprised CD4+ T cells sorted from blood, obtained at week 4, from a patient treated with tofacitinib. These receptors were taken from a human donor with alopecia areata.

The chain combines TRBV29-1 with TRBJ2-7, with TRBD2 identical over 9 bases. The CDR3 length is 16 residues. The germline V gene has CDR1 SQVTM and CDR2 ANQGSEA. J lost 1 base, V lost 5 bases, and 12 bases had no gene match. The CDR3 loop reads CSVTRGGSGRSYEQYF. CDR3 coding DNA: TGCAGCGTTACCCGGGGAGGTAGCGGGAGATCCTACGAGCAGTACTTC.

In this sample, this clone turned up once. This sequence joins TRBV7-2 and TRBJ1-5; D perhaps matches TRBD1 (6 bases). Germline assignment: CDR1 SGHTA and CDR2 FQGNSA. The CDR3 is 15 residues long. With 5 bases removed from V and 7 bases from J, the gap between germline ends came to 18 bases. As DNA, the CDR3 is TGTGCCAGCAGCCCCGCCCTAACCAGGGGCCAGCCCCAGCATTTT. Translated: CASSPALTRGQPQHF.

This chain uses TRBV29-1 with TRBJ2-2; TRBD1 matches at 7 bases. The CDR3 extends over 17 amino acids. CDR1 is SQVTM, CDR2 ANQGSEA, per germline. The junction had 11 bases not matched to a gene; V was cut back by 4 bases and J by 0 bases. CDR3 coding DNA: TGCAGCGTTGTAGGACGTTGGGGGACAGCGAACACCGGGGAGCTGTTTTTT. It codes for CSVVGRWGTANTGELFF.

The chain uses TRBV29-1 and TRBJ2-3; 9 bases are a match to TRBD2. V shed 4 bases, J shed 5 bases, and the junction held 1 base outside the gene matches. The CDR3 length is 12 residues. Per the germline V gene, CDR1 is SQVTM and CDR2 is ANQGSEA. The CDR3 DNA follows: TGCAGCGTTGTAGCGGGAGAAGATACGCAGTATTTT. Its translation: CSVVAGEDTQYF.

This rearrangement joins TRBV2 to TRBJ2-7; D tentatively fits TRBD1 or TRBD2 (5 bases each). V was cut by 3 bases and J by 4 bases, with 13 bases left in between. In germline, CDR1 is SNHLY, CDR2 FYNNEI. This CDR3 is 14 amino acids long. In DNA, the CDR3 is TGTGCCAGCAGTGATTCGGCAGGGAGTTACGAGCAGTACTTC. This sequence encodes CASSDSAGSYEQYF. The whole variable domain, filled in from reference TRBV2 and TRBJ2-7, reads EPEVTQTPSHQVTQMGQEVILRCVPISNHLYFYWYRQILGQKVEFLVSFYNNEISEKSEIFDDQFSVERPDGSNFTLKIRSTKLEDSAMYFCASSDSAGSYEQYFGPGTRLTVT.

This chain joins TRBV5-6 and TRBJ2-1; 7 nucleotides agree with TRBD2. Germline V gene data show CDR1 as SGHDT and CDR2 as YYEEEE. The length of the CDR3 is 12 residues. The V gene end was trimmed by 5 bases and the J gene end by 8 bases; junction bases not matched to a gene: 4. CDR3 region: CASRGSGHEQFF. CDR3 coding DNA: TGTGCCAGCAGGGGTAGCGGGCATGAGCAGTTCTTC.

This sequence joins TRBV19 and TRBJ2-2, with D unresolved. Trimming removed 5 bases at V and 5 bases at J, with 9 bases between. Germline values: CDR1 LNHDA, CDR2 SQIVND (reference sequence). The CDR3 extends over 13 amino acids. CDR3 nucleotides: TGTGCCAGTAGTCCGCGGCCGACCGGGGAGCTGTTTTTT. It yields the protein CASSPRPTGELFF.

For this clone: This same CDR3 is encoded by further DNA sequences in the sample. The V gene is TRBV30, the J gene TRBJ2-1; D unclear. Germline-derived CDR1 and CDR2 are GTSNPN and SVGIG (reference sequence). Trimming stripped 5 bases from V and 0 bases from J, with 11 bases between. The CDR3 runs 14 residues. The DNA of the CDR3 is TGTGCCTGGGGCCGTAGGAGCTCCTACAATGAGCAGTTCTTC. As protein: CAWGRRSSYNEQFF. The entire variable domain, with the rest obtained from reference TRBV30 and TRBJ2-1, is as follows: SQTIHQWPATLVQPVGSPLSLECTVEGTSNPNLYWYRQAAGRGLQLLFYSVGIGQISSEVPQNLSASRPQDRQFILSSKKLLLSDSGFYLCAWGRRSSYNEQFFGPGTRLTVL.

The rearrangement joins TRBV7-2 to TRBJ2-5; 7 bases agree with TRBD1. After removal of 5 bases from V and 2 bases from J, the junction contained 5 bases not matched to a gene. Germline values: CDR1 SGHTA, CDR2 FQGNSA. The CDR3 length is 14 residues. CDR3 amino acids: CASSNRGFQETQYF. The CDR3 DNA is TGTGCCAGCAGCAACAGGGGTTTTCAAGAGACCCAGTACTTC.

This clone was seen a few times. The chain carries TRBV29-1 and TRBJ1-5, with D possibly matching TRBD1 (6 bases). CDR1 is SQVTM and CDR2 is ANQGSEA in the germline V gene. V was shortened by 7 bases and J by 0 bases, with 13 bases between the two germline ends. The CDR3 spans 14 residues. The CDR3 here is CSAGDIDSNQPQHF. In nucleotides, the CDR3 is TGCAGCGCTGGGGACATTGATAGCAATCAGCCCCAGCATTTT.

The chain links TRBV10-3 to TRBJ2-7; D possibly corresponds to TRBD2 (6 bases). V was clipped by 4 bases and J by 3 bases, with 7 bases between them. The CDR3 has 12 amino acids. The germline V gene encodes CDR1 ENHRY and CDR2 SYGVKD. The CDR3 bases are TGTGCCATCAGTGGGGGGGACTACGAGCAGTACTTC. Translated: CAISGGDYEQYF.

This clone was observed once. The CDR3 loop is CASASFYGYTF. The CDR3 coding sequence is TGTGCCAGCGCGAGCTTCTATGGCTACACCTTC. The J gene is TRBJ1-2, the V gene TRBV6-5; D is uncertain. CDR1 is MNHEY and CDR2 is SVGAGI in the germline V gene. V lost 8 bases to trimming and J lost 4 bases, with 8 bases between them. CDR3 size: 11 residues.

This clone was seen a single time. The genes are TRBV29-1 and TRBJ2-1, with D unresolved. Germline V lookup: CDR1 SQVTM, CDR2 ANQGSEA. Trimming pared 6 bases from V and 8 bases from J, leaving 11 bases between. CDR3 length: 11 residues. CDR3 sequence (DNA): TGCAGCGTCGCACAAACGGATGAGCAGTTCTTC. It translates to CSVAQTDEQFF.

This clone was detected a few times. The chain carries TRBV29-1 and TRBJ2-5; D is ambiguous. The CDR3 covers 13 residues. Germline CDR1 is SQVTM and CDR2 is ANQGSEA. The V end was cut by 4 bases, the J end by 6 bases, with 15 bases between. This CDR3 reads CSVGSGSPQTQYF. CDR3 in DNA: TGCAGCGTTGGATCCGGCAGTCCACAGACCCAGTACTTC.

Concerning this clone itself: The same CDR3 arises from other DNA sequences in this sample as well. This rearrangement joins TRBV30 to TRBJ1-5; D uncertain. The CDR3 extends over 13 amino acids. Between the trimmed V and J ends, which lost 2 bases and 4 bases, there was a span of 9 bases. In germline, CDR1 is GTSNPN, CDR2 SVGIG (reference sequence). Here the CDR3 DNA reads TGTGCCTGGAGTATCGGGGAAAATCAGCCCCAGCATTTT. Protein sequence: CAWSIGENQPQHF.

The rearrangement uses TRBV30 and TRBJ1-1; TRBD1 agrees at 7 bases. The trim removed 4 bases at V and 4 bases at J, leaving 9 bases unmatched. The CDR3 is 14 amino acids. Germline CDR1 GTSNPN, CDR2 SVGIG (reference sequence). The CDR3 sequence is CAWNPGGGRTEAFF. The CDR3 DNA reads TGTGCCTGGAACCCAGGGGGGGGACGCACTGAAGCTTTCTTT.

About this clone: The junction does not match germline at one end; this may be a read error. CDR3 sequence reads: CASSQSTSGSSSNEQFF. The CDR3 bases are TGCGCCAGCAGCCAGAGTACTAGCGGGAGTTCCTCCAATGAGCAGTTCTTC. The chain is built from TRBV4-3 and TRBJ2-1; 11 nucleotides match TRBD2. This CDR3 spans 17 amino acids. Germline V gives CDR1 LGHNA, CDR2 YSLEER.

This clone was observed a few times. V and J are TRBV30 and TRBJ1-2; unclear D gene. The V gene lost 2 bases and the J gene lost 7 bases, with 14 bases spanning the gap. CDR1 GTSNPN and CDR2 SVGIG come from the germline V gene (reference sequence). The CDR3 length is 13 residues. The CDR3 spells CAWSSWGFGGYTF. Here the CDR3 DNA reads TGTGCCTGGAGTAGTTGGGGATTTGGTGGCTACACCTTC.

To note about this clone: The sample holds other DNA sequences that translate to the same CDR3. J is TRBJ1-1 and V is TRBV30; 7 positions agree with TRBD1. The V gene's germline CDR1 is GTSNPN and CDR2 SVGIG (reference sequence). V dropped 5 bases and J dropped 1; count of bases not matched to a gene: 4. This CDR3 contains 13 residues. The CDR3 nucleotides are TGTGCCTGGGTCGGACAGGCGAACACTGAAGCTTTCTTT. Translation: CAWVGQANTEAFF.

The rearrangement uses TRBV14 and TRBJ1-1; weak D call: TRBD1 (6 bases). The CDR3 runs 15 residues. V lost 0 bases to trimming and J lost 4 bases, with 12 bases between them. Looked up from germline, CDR1 is SGHDN and CDR2 is FVKESK. The chain's CDR3 is CASSQDLQGSTEAFF. DNA of the CDR3: TGTGCCAGCAGCCAAGATCTACAGGGCAGCACTGAAGCTTTCTTT.